The source of this TCR beta chain is a study of shared clonotypes between healthy human individuals. At a deep level, the assay was run. This table comes from immunoSEQ multiplex PCR, and its TCRdb copy is limited to in-frame clones, with some not included. The sample lists 640,000 or so clones, about two thirds occurring once. As concerns this clone: Its antigen remains unidentified.

Study results and caveats: The four-donor shared clonotypes exceeded non-shared clonotypes in generation probability, with non-shared ones scoring lower. Naive CD4 clonotype sharing across a handful of donors was approximately 5%.

Sequences were obtained from memory CD4+ T cells sorted from blood. Sample subset: CD45RA-negative fraction. This receptor was taken from a woman aged 25 to 39 in good health.

The CDR3 sequence is CASSFGLASEQYF. As DNA, the CDR3 is TGTGCCAGCAGCTTTGGTCTAGCGAGCGAGCAGTACTTC. The genes are TRBV5-4 and TRBJ2-7; D is possibly TRBD2 (6 bases). This CDR3 contains 13 residues. From germline, CDR1 is SGHNT and CDR2 YYREEE (reference sequence). Trimming pared 2 bases from V and 6 bases from J, leaving 12 bases between.